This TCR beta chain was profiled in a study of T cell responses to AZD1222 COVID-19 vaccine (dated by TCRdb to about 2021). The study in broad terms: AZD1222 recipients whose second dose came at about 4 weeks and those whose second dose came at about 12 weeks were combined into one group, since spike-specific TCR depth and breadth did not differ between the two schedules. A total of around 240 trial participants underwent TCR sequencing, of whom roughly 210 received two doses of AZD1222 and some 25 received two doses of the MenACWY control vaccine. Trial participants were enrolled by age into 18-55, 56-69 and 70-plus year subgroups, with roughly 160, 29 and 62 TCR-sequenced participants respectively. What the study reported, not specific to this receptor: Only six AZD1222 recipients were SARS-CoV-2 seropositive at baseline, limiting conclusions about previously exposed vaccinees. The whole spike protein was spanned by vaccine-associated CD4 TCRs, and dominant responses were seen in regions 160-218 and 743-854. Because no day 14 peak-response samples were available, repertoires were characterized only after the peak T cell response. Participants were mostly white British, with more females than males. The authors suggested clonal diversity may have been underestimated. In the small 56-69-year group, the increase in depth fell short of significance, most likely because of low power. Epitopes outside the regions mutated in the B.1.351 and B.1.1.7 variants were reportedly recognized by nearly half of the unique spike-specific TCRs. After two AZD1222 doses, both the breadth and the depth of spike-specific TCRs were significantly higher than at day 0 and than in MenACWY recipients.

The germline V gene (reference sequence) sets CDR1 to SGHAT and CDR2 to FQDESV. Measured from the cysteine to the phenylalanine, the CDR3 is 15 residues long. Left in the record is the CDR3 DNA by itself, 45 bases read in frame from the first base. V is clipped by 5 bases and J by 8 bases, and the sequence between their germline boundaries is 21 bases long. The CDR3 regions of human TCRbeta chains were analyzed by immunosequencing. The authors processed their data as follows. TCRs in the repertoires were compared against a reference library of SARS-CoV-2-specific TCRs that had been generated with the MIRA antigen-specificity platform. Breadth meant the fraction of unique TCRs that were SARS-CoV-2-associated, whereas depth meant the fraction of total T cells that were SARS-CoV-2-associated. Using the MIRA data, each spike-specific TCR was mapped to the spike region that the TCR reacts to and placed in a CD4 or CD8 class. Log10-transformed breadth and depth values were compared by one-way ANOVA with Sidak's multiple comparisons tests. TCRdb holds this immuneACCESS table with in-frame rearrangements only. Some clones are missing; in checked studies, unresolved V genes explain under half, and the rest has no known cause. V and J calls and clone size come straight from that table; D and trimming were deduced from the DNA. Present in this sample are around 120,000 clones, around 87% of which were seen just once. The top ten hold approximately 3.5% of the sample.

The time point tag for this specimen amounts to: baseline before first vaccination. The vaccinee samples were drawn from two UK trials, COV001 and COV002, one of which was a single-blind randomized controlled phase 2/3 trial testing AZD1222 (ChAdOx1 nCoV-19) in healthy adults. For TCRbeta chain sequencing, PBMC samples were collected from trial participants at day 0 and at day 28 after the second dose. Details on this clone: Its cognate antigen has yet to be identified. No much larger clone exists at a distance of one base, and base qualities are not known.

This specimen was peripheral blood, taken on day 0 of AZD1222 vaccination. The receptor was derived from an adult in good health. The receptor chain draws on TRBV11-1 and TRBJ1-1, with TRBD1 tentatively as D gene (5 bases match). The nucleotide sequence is TGTGCCAGCAGCACTGACAGCCCGAGAGGAATAGAAGCTTTCTTT. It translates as CASSTDSPRGIEAFF.